What follows is one TCR beta chain and its context. Its antigen remains unknown. This entry belongs to a study of cytomegalovirus exposure and HLA in healthy donors. General study results and limits: Across donors, most TCRs were seen rarely, yet some public ones were widespread.

It was with 60 Vbeta and 13 Jbeta primers that the PCR ran. TCRdb keeps only in-frame clones here, not all; method: immunoSEQ multiplex PCR. The sample contains about 94,000 clones, around three fifths of which appear only once. Sequenced: PBMCs. The receptor was derived from a young man in good health and CMV-seronegative.

CDR3 sequence (DNA): TGTGCCAGCAGCGTAGCTCACAGGCCCACAGATACGCAGTATTTT. Translation: CASSVAHRPTDTQYF. The gene calls are TRBV9 and TRBJ2-3, with D perhaps TRBD1 (5 bases). Germline V gives CDR1 SGDLS, CDR2 YYNGEE. This CDR3 comprises 15 residues. Trimming pared 0 bases from V and 2 bases from J, leaving 10 bases between.